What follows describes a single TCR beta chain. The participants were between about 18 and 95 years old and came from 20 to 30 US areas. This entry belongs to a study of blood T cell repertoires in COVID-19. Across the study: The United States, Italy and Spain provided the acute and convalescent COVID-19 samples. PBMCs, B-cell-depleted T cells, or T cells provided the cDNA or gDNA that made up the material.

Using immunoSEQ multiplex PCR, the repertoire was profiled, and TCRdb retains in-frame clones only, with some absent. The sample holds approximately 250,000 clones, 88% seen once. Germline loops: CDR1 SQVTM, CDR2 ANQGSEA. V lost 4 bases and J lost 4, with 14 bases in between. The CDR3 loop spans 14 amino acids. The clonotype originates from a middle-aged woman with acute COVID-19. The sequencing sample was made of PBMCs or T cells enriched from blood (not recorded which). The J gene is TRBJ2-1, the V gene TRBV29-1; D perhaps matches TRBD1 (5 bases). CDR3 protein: CSVAPRVSYNEQFF. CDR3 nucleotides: TGCAGCGTTGCACCCAGGGTTTCATACAATGAGCAGTTCTTC.